These 5 T cell receptor beta chains came from one sample sequenced in a study of T cell changes during pregnancy in multiple sclerosis. Libraries were prepared by immunoSEQ multiplex PCR; TCRdb keeps only in-frame clonotypes and omits some of them. The profile shows under 55,000 clones, around 90% of them singletons. Here the sequenced sample was CD4+ T cells from peripheral blood mononuclear cells, taken after pregnancy. These receptors were taken from a female donor in good health, enrolled as a control in a pregnancy study.

The DNA for the CDR3 is TGTGCCAGCAGCAAAGGCCCGACAGGGAAGGCGGTTAGCAATCAGCCCCAGCATTTT. Amino acid sequence: CASSKGPTGKAVSNQPQHF. The V and J genes are TRBV21-1 and TRBJ1-5; TRBD1, the table's D call, was not compared with the DNA. TRBV21-1 is assigned pseudogene status. The CDR3 runs 19 residues.

The chain uses TRBV4-1 and TRBJ2-2, with D possibly TRBD2 on 6 matching bases. The CDR3 loop spans 15 amino acids. V dropped 8 bases and J dropped 7 bases, with 20 bases sitting between them. Germline V gene sequence: CDR1 MGHRA, CDR2 YSYEKL. CDR3 in amino acids: CASHRPGGRGGELFF. The CDR3 coding sequence is TGCGCCAGCCATCGCCCCGGGGGAAGGGGCGGGGAGCTGTTTTTT.

The V gene is TRBV9, the J gene TRBJ1-1; 9 nucleotides line up with TRBD1. This CDR3 contains 14 residues. Trimming took 7 bases from V and 4 from J; bases not matched to a gene: 8. Per the germline V gene, CDR1 is SGDLS and CDR2 is YYNGEE. CDR3 sequence: CASGKTGGITEAFF. CDR3 DNA: TGTGCCAGCGGTAAGACAGGGGGAATCACTGAAGCTTTCTTT.

The chain uses TRBV7-9 and TRBJ1-4; D unresolved. V was cut by 5 bases and J by 0 bases, with 16 bases left in between. The CDR3 is made up of 17 amino acids. Germline CDR1 reads SEHNR; CDR2 reads FQNEAQ (reference sequence). The CDR3 DNA sequence: TGTGCCAGCAGCCCGAGACTTGAGGATGCAACTAATGAAAAACTGTTTTTT. This encodes CASSPRLEDATNEKLFF.

The genes are TRBV30 and TRBJ1-2; D is ambiguous. This CDR3 contains 11 residues. CDR1 is GTSNPN and CDR2 is SVGIG in the germline V gene (reference sequence). Trimming removed 7 bases at V and 6 bases at J, with 12 bases between. For the CDR3, the DNA is TGTGCCTATAACGAGGAGGATGGCTACACCTTC. This codes for CAYNEEDGYTF.